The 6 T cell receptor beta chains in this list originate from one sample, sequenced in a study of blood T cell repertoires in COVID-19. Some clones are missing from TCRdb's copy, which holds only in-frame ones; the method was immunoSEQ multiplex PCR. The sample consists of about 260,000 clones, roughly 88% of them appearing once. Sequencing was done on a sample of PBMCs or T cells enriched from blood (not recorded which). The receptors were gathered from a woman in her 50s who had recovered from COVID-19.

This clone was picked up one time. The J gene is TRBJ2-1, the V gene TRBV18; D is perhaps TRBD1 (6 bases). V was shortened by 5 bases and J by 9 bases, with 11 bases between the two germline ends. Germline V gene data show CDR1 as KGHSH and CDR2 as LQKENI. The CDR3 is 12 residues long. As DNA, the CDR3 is TGTGCCAGCTCAGAACTAGGGGGTGAGCAGTTCTTC. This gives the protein CASSELGGEQFF. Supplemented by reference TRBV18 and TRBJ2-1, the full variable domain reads NAGVMQNPRHLVRRRGQEARLRCSPMKGHSHVYWYRQLPEEGLKFMVYLQKENIIDESGMPKERFSAEFPKEGPSILRIQQVVRGDSAAYFCASSELGGEQFFGPGTRLTVL.

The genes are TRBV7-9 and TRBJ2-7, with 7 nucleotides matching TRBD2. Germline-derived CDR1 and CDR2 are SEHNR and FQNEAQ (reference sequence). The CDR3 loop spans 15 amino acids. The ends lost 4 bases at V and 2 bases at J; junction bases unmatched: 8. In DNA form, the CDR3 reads TGTGCCAGCAGCTCGCCGCTAGCGGTAGCCTACGAGCAGTACTTC. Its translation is CASSSPLAVAYEQYF.

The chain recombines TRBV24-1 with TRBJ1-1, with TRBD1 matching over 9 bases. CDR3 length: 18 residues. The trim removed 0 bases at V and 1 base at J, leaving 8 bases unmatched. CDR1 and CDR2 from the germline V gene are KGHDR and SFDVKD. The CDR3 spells CATSDLQGDRVKNTEAFF. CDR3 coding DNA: TGTGCCACCAGTGATTTGCAGGGGGACAGGGTAAAGAACACTGAAGCTTTCTTT.

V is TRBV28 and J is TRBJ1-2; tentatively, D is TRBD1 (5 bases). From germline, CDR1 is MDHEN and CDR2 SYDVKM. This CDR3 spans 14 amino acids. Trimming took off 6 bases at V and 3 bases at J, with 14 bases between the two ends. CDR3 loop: CASRFAGRDYGYTF. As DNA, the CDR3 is TGTGCCAGCAGGTTCGCGGGACGAGACTATGGCTACACCTTC.

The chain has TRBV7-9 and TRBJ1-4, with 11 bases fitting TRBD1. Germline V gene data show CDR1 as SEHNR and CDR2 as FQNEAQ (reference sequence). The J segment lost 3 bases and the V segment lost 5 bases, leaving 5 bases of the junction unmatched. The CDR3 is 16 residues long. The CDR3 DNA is TGTGCCAGCAGCCCGGACAGGGGGCGGTCTAATGAAAAACTGTTTTTT. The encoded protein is CASSPDRGRSNEKLFF.

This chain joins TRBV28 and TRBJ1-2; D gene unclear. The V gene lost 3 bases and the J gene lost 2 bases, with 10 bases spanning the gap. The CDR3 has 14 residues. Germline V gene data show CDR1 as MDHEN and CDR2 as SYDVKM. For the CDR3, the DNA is TGTGCCAGCAGTTTCTACGGAGCCAACTATGGCTACACCTTC. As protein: CASSFYGANYGYTF.